The 25 T cell receptor beta chains below come from one sample, sequenced in a study of identical twins. TCRdb analysed the 5' RACE reads with MiXCR anew, one entry per CDR3 protein. The data show approximately 630,000 distinct CDR3 sequences, about 7% seen once. These records were also assigned to another study, of yellow fever vaccine responses in identical twins.

Material for sequencing was PBMCs. The source is a young woman in good health.

This clonotype was detected only a few times. V gene TRBV5-1 combines with J gene TRBJ2-1; D is perhaps TRBD1 or TRBD2 (6 bases each). The germline V gene encodes CDR1 SGHRS and CDR2 YFSETQ. V lost 5 bases and J 0 bases, leaving 24 bases between the germline ends. The CDR3 runs to 19 residues. This CDR3 reads CASRGTPQGGESSYNEQFF. DNA of the CDR3: TGCGCCAGCAGAGGGACACCCCAAGGAGGGGAGAGCTCCTACAATGAGCAGTTCTTC.

This clonotype was found many times. This chain joins TRBV12-3 or TRBV12-4 and TRBJ2-2; D perhaps matches TRBD2 (6 bases). V was trimmed by 8 bases and J by 7 bases, leaving 17 bases between them. CDR3 size: 14 residues. Here the CDR3 reads CASGGDFGIGELFF. DNA of the CDR3: TGTGCCAGCGGCGGGGACTTCGGAATCGGGGAGCTGTTTTTT.

The rearrangement links TRBV12-3 or TRBV12-4 to TRBJ2-1; 14 bases line up with TRBD2. The CDR3 is 13 residues long. The V and J ends lost 11 bases and 7 bases, in that order; junction bases with no gene match: 4. The CDR3 spells CAARLAGGNEQFF. For the CDR3, the DNA is TGTGCCGCTCGACTAGCGGGGGGGAATGAGCAGTTCTTC.

This clonotype was seen many times. The rearrangement links TRBV20-1 to TRBJ2-3; D possibly matches TRBD1 or TRBD2 (5 bases each). V gave up 3 bases and J gave up 4 bases, with 20 bases separating them. The germline V gene encodes CDR1 DFQATT and CDR2 SNEGSKA (reference sequence). The CDR3 sequence is 16 residues long. CDR3 loop: CSASSGTPRASDTQYF. In DNA, the CDR3 is TGCAGTGCTAGTTCCGGGACCCCAAGGGCCTCAGATACGCAGTATTTT.

This chain links TRBV15 with TRBJ2-7, with TRBD1 matching 12 bases. The germline gives CDR1 LNHNV, CDR2 YYDKDF (reference sequence). This CDR3 spans 15 amino acids. J lost 3 bases, V lost 3 bases, and 3 bases had no gene match. The CDR3 is CATSSRDRGLYEQYF. Written as DNA, the CDR3 is TGTGCCACCAGCAGCCGGGACAGGGGGCTCTACGAGCAGTACTTC.

Only a few counts were recorded for this clonotype. The CDR3 loop reads CASSYSRKGLAITNEQFF. CDR3 in DNA: TGTGCCAGCAGTTACTCTCGAAAGGGACTAGCGATAACTAATGAGCAGTTCTTC. The V call is TRBV6-5, the J call TRBJ2-1, with 10 positions matching TRBD2. Unmatched junction bases numbered 12, after V lost 0 bases and J lost 7 bases. CDR3 size: 18 residues. Germline-derived CDR1 and CDR2 are MNHEY and SVGAGI.

The chain employs TRBV10-1 and TRBJ2-5; TRBD2 matches at 11 bases. V lost 5 bases to trimming and J lost 1 base; unmatched junction nucleotides: 12. CDR3 size: 18 residues. Per germline, CDR1 WNHNN and CDR2 SYGVQD (reference sequence). CDR3 DNA: TGCGCCAGCAGTCGCCCCGTAGCGGGAGGGCCCGTCCAAGAGACCCAGTACTTC. Amino acids: CASSRPVAGGPVQETQYF.

This clonotype was detected only a few times. The gene calls are TRBV15 and TRBJ1-5; unclear D gene. In germline, CDR1 is LNHNV, CDR2 YYDKDF (reference sequence). The CDR3 runs to 13 residues. V was clipped by 5 bases and J by 7 bases, with 12 bases between them. This CDR3 reads CATSLRGTQPQHF. CDR3 bases: TGTGCCACCAGCCTCCGAGGTACGCAGCCCCAGCATTTT.

Here the CDR3 reads CSARAHGGGANTGELFF. The CDR3 DNA sequence: TGCAGTGCTAGAGCACACGGGGGGGGTGCGAACACCGGGGAGCTGTTTTTT. The chain combines TRBV20-1 with TRBJ2-2, with 8 positions matching TRBD2. Trimming took 1 base from V and 0 from J; bases not matched to a gene: 7. Germline V CDR1 and CDR2: DFQATT, SNEGSKA (reference sequence). The CDR3 runs 17 residues.

The chain employs TRBV12-3 or TRBV12-4 and TRBJ1-2; 8 positions agree with TRBD1. The CDR3 contains 14 residues. After removal of 6 bases from V and 4 bases from J, the junction contained 7 bases not matched to a gene. CDR3 in amino acids: CASRGGTGLYGYTF. The CDR3 region has the DNA TGTGCCAGCAGGGGGGGGACAGGCCTCTATGGCTACACCTTC.

CDR3 sequence reads: CASSRSGGNQETQYF. The CDR3 DNA is TGTGCCAGCAGCCGTAGCGGGGGCAACCAAGAGACCCAGTACTTC. The chain carries TRBV4-2 and TRBJ2-5; TRBD2 matches 9 bases. V was pared by 4 bases and J by 0 bases, with 3 bases of the junction left unmatched. The CDR3 covers 15 residues. Germline CDR1 and CDR2: LGHNA and YNFKEQ.

This clonotype has a handful of counts. The chain joins TRBV7-8 to TRBJ1-6; tentative D call: TRBD1 (5 bases). Trimming removed 5 bases from V and 9 bases from J, with 17 bases in between. The CDR3 spans 15 residues. Looked up from germline, CDR1 is SGHVS and CDR2 is FQNEAQ. CDR3 coding DNA: TGTGCCAGCAGCCAAGGGACCGCTGGAGGTTCACCCCTCCACTTT. Encoded protein: CASSQGTAGGSPLHF.

In its sample, this clonotype was seen a few times. J is TRBJ2-5 and V is TRBV9; the D gene is possibly TRBD2 (6 bases). The V end lost 0 bases, the J end lost 5 bases, and 14 bases lay between the germline ends. The CDR3 runs to 15 residues. CDR1 and CDR2 from the germline V gene are SGDLS and YYNGEE. The CDR3 loop reads CASSVGGRAGETQYF. The CDR3 nucleotides read TGTGCCAGCAGCGTAGGCGGCAGGGCGGGGGAGACCCAGTACTTC.

This clonotype turned up a few times. The V call is TRBV5-1, the J call TRBJ2-3, with 8 bases matching TRBD1. The CDR3 runs to 15 residues. Per the germline V gene, CDR1 is SGHRS and CDR2 is YFSETQ. With V trimmed by 4 bases and J by 2 bases, 6 bases remained unmatched. CDR3 DNA: TGCGCCAGCAGCCTAGGGGACAGGCTCACAGATACGCAGTATTTT. This translates into CASSLGDRLTDTQYF.

This clonotype was recorded at least ten times. V usage is TRBV29-1 and J usage is TRBJ2-7, with D perhaps matching TRBD2 (5 bases). CDR1 and CDR2 (germline): SQVTM, ANQGSEA. Trimming cost V 3 bases and J 3 bases, with 12 bases left between them. The CDR3 is made up of 13 amino acids. The CDR3: CSVEVTEGYEQYF. For the CDR3, the DNA is TGCAGCGTTGAGGTGACCGAGGGCTACGAGCAGTACTTC.

This clonotype was counted at least ten times. The chain combines TRBV4-1 with TRBJ1-5; D is unresolved. Per the germline V gene, CDR1 is MGHRA and CDR2 is YSYEKL. V gave up 1 base and J gave up 9 bases, with 16 bases separating them. CDR3 size: 15 residues. CDR3 nucleotides: TGCGCCAGCAGCCAAGGGTCGGCTCTTAACGGGCCCCAGCATTTT. Translation gives CASSQGSALNGPQHF.

V usage is TRBV27 and J usage is TRBJ2-2; 9 positions agree with TRBD2. The CDR3 sequence is 15 residues long. V lost 7 bases, J lost 4 bases, and 7 bases stayed unmatched. CDR1 is MNHEY, CDR2 SMNVEV, per germline (reference sequence). Here the CDR3 DNA reads TGTGCCAGCAAATCAACGACTAGCGGCACCGGGGAGCTGTTTTTT. Translation gives CASKSTTSGTGELFF.

V usage is TRBV5-1 and J usage is TRBJ2-5; 8 bases are shared with TRBD1. V lost 4 bases to trimming and J lost 4 bases; unmatched junction nucleotides: 9. Germline-derived CDR1 and CDR2 are SGHRS and YFSETQ. The CDR3 has 15 amino acids. The CDR3 spells CASSLTGDSSETQYF. DNA of the CDR3: TGCGCCAGCAGCCTGACAGGGGATTCGTCAGAGACCCAGTACTTC.

This clonotype has a count of ten or more. This sequence joins TRBV3-1 and TRBJ2-3, with 7 bases fitting TRBD1. The V and J ends lost 5 bases and 5 bases, in that order; junction bases with no gene match: 4. Germline V gene sequence: CDR1 LGHDT, CDR2 YNNKEL (reference sequence). The CDR3 has 13 residues. The CDR3 DNA is TGTGCCAGCAGCAAAACAGGGGAAGATACGCAGTATTTT. Amino acids: CASSKTGEDTQYF.

The genes are TRBV15 and TRBJ2-5, with a weak D call TRBD2 (6 bases). V shed 9 bases and J shed 0 bases, with 14 bases lying between them. CDR1 LNHNV and CDR2 YYDKDF come from the germline V gene (reference sequence). The CDR3 runs 14 residues. The CDR3 sequence is CATQSGRYQETQYF. CDR3 bases: TGTGCCACTCAAAGTGGGAGGTACCAAGAGACCCAGTACTTC.

This clonotype has a handful of counts. The chain is built from TRBV25-1 and TRBJ2-1; either TRBD1 or TRBD2 may fit D (5 bases each). This CDR3 is 16 amino acids long. V lost 1 base to trimming and J lost 8 bases, with 18 bases between them. Germline loops: CDR1 MGHDK, CDR2 SYGVNS. Here the CDR3 DNA reads TGTGCCAGCAGTGAATTAGTCTCCCCCAGAGGGGATGAGCAGTTCTTC. Protein: CASSELVSPRGDEQFF. Based on the CDR3 plus reference TRBV25-1 and TRBJ2-1, the full variable domain is EADIYQTPRYLVIGTGKKITLECSQTMGHDKMYWYQQDPGMELHLIHYSYGVNSTEKGDLSSESTVSRIRTEHFPLTLESARPSHTSQYLCASSELVSPRGDEQFFGPGTRLTVL.

This clonotype was seen repeatedly, ten times or more. The V gene is TRBV5-1, the J gene TRBJ1-1; a weak D match, TRBD1 (5 bases). Deletions cut 1 base from V and 1 base from J, with 8 bases between. The CDR3 is 14 residues long. Germline CDR1 reads SGHRS; CDR2 reads YFSETQ. The CDR3 region is CASSLLRANTEAFF. The CDR3 region has the DNA TGCGCCAGCAGCTTGCTCAGGGCGAACACTGAAGCTTTCTTT.

The gene calls are TRBV2 and TRBJ2-7; the match to TRBD2 covers 8 bases. This CDR3 has 14 amino acids. The germline gives CDR1 SNHLY, CDR2 FYNNEI. The ends lost 3 bases at V and 7 bases at J; junction bases unmatched: 8. CDR3 in amino acids: CASSEMRGVEEQYV. The CDR3 nucleotides read TGTGCCAGCAGTGAGATGCGGGGGGTAGAGGAGCAGTACGTC.

In its sample, this clonotype was seen a few times. This chain uses TRBV5-1 with TRBJ1-1; D gene uncertain. V shed 0 bases and J shed 0 bases, with 9 bases lying between them. Germline CDR1 reads SGHRS; CDR2 reads YFSETQ. CDR3 size: 15 residues. The CDR3, as DNA: TGCGCCAGCAGCTTGGAAAACATAATGAACACTGAAGCTTTCTTT. The encoded protein is CASSLENIMNTEAFF.

This chain joins TRBV12-3 or TRBV12-4 and TRBJ1-2; a weak D match, TRBD1 (5 bases). The germline V and J ends were trimmed by 2 bases and 4 bases, with 11 bases remaining between them. CDR3 size: 14 residues. The chain's CDR3 is CASSLSGVIYGYTF. The CDR3, as DNA: TGTGCCAGCAGTTTATCGGGGGTGATCTATGGCTACACCTTC.